The clone carrying this T cell receptor (beta chain) was counted only a few times. Its cognate antigen is unknown. The V and J ends lost 6 bases and 2 bases respectively, with 11 bases between them. The CDR3 covers 14 residues. The data belong to a study of beta chain features in type 1 diabetes. Findings and caveats of the study: Sampled from patients, naive, central memory and Treg TCRB repertoires appeared more similar than those sampled from healthy donors. TCRB CDR3s were moderately but significantly shorter in Type 1 diabetes patients in all four CD4+ subsets. Any PCR bias toward short templates would affect both groups alike.

As every portion of the isolated RNA was reverse transcribed, the sequencing read expressed TCRB transcripts. Some 3.3 million reads per sample on average were obtained from naive, central memory and regulatory T cell samples. Profiled with immunoSEQ multiplex PCR; TCRdb holds only in-frame clones, not every one. The sample carries roughly 150,000 clones, approximately 9.1% recorded once. CD45RO/CCR7/CD25/CD127/CD95/CD27 separated CD4+ naive, central memory, regulatory and stem cell-like memory cells by sorting. What was sequenced was central memory CD4+ T cells from blood. The V call is TRBV23-1, the J call TRBJ2-1; D unresolved. TRBV23-1 is recorded as an ORF, its role being uncertain. This TCR was recovered from a woman in her thirties with type 1 diabetes. Here the CDR3 reads CASSRGEAYNEQFF. The CDR3 nucleotides are TGCGCCAGCAGCCGAGGAGAAGCCTACAATGAGCAGTTCTTC.